This T cell receptor (beta chain) was identified during a study of blood T cell repertoires in COVID-19. Study overall: Sites in the United States, Italy and Spain provided acute and convalescent COVID-19 samples. From T cells, B-cell-depleted T cells, or PBMCs came the material, which was cDNA or gDNA.

This clone was seen a handful of times. Methods used by the authors: Amplification of reference gene primers provided the estimated nucleated cell counts. This table comes from immunoSEQ multiplex PCR, and its TCRdb copy is limited to in-frame clones, with some not included. The V and J calls and clone size were taken over from that table, and D and trimming were inferred from the DNA. Of about 220,000 clones listed, around 75% were seen once; the top ten hold around 5.4%. V was shortened by 7 bases and J by 8 bases, with 11 bases between the two germline ends. Germline values: CDR1 SNHLY, CDR2 FYNNEI. The CDR3 runs 11 residues.

This receptor was obtained from a human donor in a cohort sampled during active COVID-19. This chain connects TRBV2 to TRBJ1-1; perhaps TRBD1 as D (6 bases). Sequenced: peripheral blood. In DNA form, the CDR3 reads TGTGCCAGCACCCTGACAGGCGAAGCTTTCTTT. Translation: CASTLTGEAFF.